These 21 T cell receptor beta chains were sequenced from one sample in a study of T cells in Graves' hyperthyroidism and ophthalmopathy. Amplified regions were TCR beta CDR3 sequences from RNA transcripts. An initial round of RT-PCR targeting the TCR CDR3 relied on the HTBI primer set. TCRdb re-analysed the multiplex PCR reads in MiXCR, keeping a single row per CDR3 protein. The table records around 690,000 distinct CDR3 sequences, 15% to 20% of them present only once. Sample: blood. The source is a man aged 50 or older with Graves' hyperthyroidism.

V usage is TRBV6-1 and J usage is TRBJ2-5; maybe TRBD2 (5 bases). The CDR3 consists of 16 residues. Germline CDR1 reads MNHNS; CDR2 reads SASEGT. The V end was cut by 3 bases, the J end by 0 bases, with 14 bases between. CDR3 sequence reads: CASSELGGTYQETQYF. In DNA form, the CDR3 reads TGTGCCAGCAGTGAGTTAGGAGGAACGTACCAAGAGACCCAGTACTTC.

Many counts were recorded for this clonotype. CDR3 amino acids: CASSGGTSALYEQYF. CDR3 DNA sequence: TGTGCCAGCAGTGGGGGGACTAGCGCCTTATACGAGCAGTACTTC. The genes are TRBV28 and TRBJ2-7; 10 positions agree with TRBD2. This CDR3 comprises 15 residues. Germline CDR1 reads MDHEN; CDR2 reads SYDVKM. Trimming removed 5 bases from V and 4 bases from J; junction bases left unmatched: 8.

This clonotype showed up just a few times. The CDR3 region is CASSLWGGRGSEQYF. Written as DNA, the CDR3 is TGTGCCAGCAGTTTATGGGGCGGGAGGGGATCCGAGCAGTACTTC. The gene calls are TRBV28 and TRBJ2-7, with 9 positions matching TRBD2. This CDR3 is built from 15 residues. The V segment lost 0 bases and the J segment 6 bases; nucleotides outside the gene matches: 6. Germline V lookup: CDR1 MDHEN, CDR2 SYDVKM.

Only a few counts were recorded for this clonotype. The genes are TRBV3-1 and TRBJ1-4, with 7 bases matching TRBD1. Germline V gene sequence: CDR1 LGHDT, CDR2 YNNKEL (reference sequence). Trimming cost V 2 bases and J 10 bases; bases outside gene matches: 10. The CDR3 is 15 amino acids. The DNA for the CDR3 is TGTGCCAGCAGCCAAAACGCCCTGAACAGGGGAAAACTGTTTTTT. It translates to CASSQNALNRGKLFF.

The genes are TRBV6-5 and TRBJ1-5; D is ambiguous. The CDR3 is 15 residues long. From germline, CDR1 is MNHEY and CDR2 SVGAGI. V was shortened by 3 bases and J by 2 bases, with 11 bases between the two germline ends. CDR3 nucleotide sequence: TGTGCCAGCAGTTATGCGGGGTCAGGCAATCAGCCCCAGCATTTT. Encoded protein: CASSYAGSGNQPQHF.

V gene TRBV11-3 combines with J gene TRBJ2-1; D not resolved. Germline loops: CDR1 SGHNT, CDR2 YENEEA. V shed 6 bases and J shed 10 bases, with 13 bases lying between them. The CDR3 totals 12 residues. CDR3 sequence: CASRQTLFEQFF. The CDR3 coding sequence is TGTGCCAGCAGACAGACCCTATTCGAGCAGTTCTTC.

This clonotype appeared many times. The chain employs TRBV7-9 and TRBJ2-7, with 10 nucleotides matching TRBD2. V shed 5 bases and J 5 bases; nucleotides not matched to a gene: 6. CDR1 and CDR2 from the germline V gene are SEHNR and FQNEAQ (reference sequence). The CDR3 runs to 14 residues. The CDR3 here is CASSAGTSVHEQYF. The CDR3 DNA follows: TGTGCCAGCAGCGCAGGGACTAGCGTCCACGAGCAGTACTTC.

This clonotype was counted many times. The chain combines TRBV11-2 with TRBJ2-7; D perhaps matches TRBD1 (6 bases). V lost 2 bases and J 9 bases, leaving 14 bases between the germline ends. Per germline, CDR1 SGHAT and CDR2 FQNNGV. This CDR3 is 13 amino acids long. CDR3 sequence reads: CASSLWGQEAQYF. The CDR3 bases are TGTGCCAGCAGCTTATGGGGGCAGGAGGCGCAGTACTTC.

This clonotype was seen ten or more times. V gene TRBV7-2 combines with J gene TRBJ2-3; D gene uncertain. The V and J ends lost 1 base and 6 bases respectively, with 8 bases between them. Germline V gives CDR1 SGHTA, CDR2 FQGNSA. The CDR3 runs 13 residues. The CDR3: CASSLGLWDTQYF. In DNA, the CDR3 is TGTGCCAGCAGCTTAGGACTGTGGGATACGCAGTATTTT.

Many counts were recorded for this clonotype. V and J are TRBV27 and TRBJ2-1; 11 bases agree with TRBD2. Trimming at V came to 7 bases and at J to 3 bases, leaving 5 bases not matched to a gene. The length of the CDR3 is 15 residues. Germline CDR1 is MNHEY and CDR2 is SMNVEV (reference sequence). CDR3 nucleotides: TGTGCCAGCAATACCGGACTAGCGGGCTACAATGAGCAGTTCTTC. Amino acid sequence: CASNTGLAGYNEQFF.

This clonotype was found many times. The chain links TRBV6-1 to TRBJ1-5, with 8 bases aligning to TRBD1. V dropped 3 bases and J dropped 0; count of bases not matched to a gene: 10. The CDR3 consists of 18 residues. The germline V gene has CDR1 MNHNS and CDR2 SASEGT. The CDR3 nucleotides are TGTGCCAGCAGTGACAGACAGGGGACCTCCTATAGCAATCAGCCCCAGCATTTT. Amino acid sequence: CASSDRQGTSYSNQPQHF.

The chain has TRBV5-6 and TRBJ2-7; the match to TRBD1 covers 9 bases. This CDR3 region has 19 residues. V lost 4 bases, J lost 4 bases, and 21 bases stayed unmatched. Germline V lookup: CDR1 SGHDT, CDR2 YYEEEE. The CDR3: CASSPLGQGRLAGLYEQYF. The CDR3 nucleotides are TGTGCCAGCAGCCCCCTAGGACAGGGGCGCCTCGCAGGTCTTTACGAGCAGTACTTC.

This clonotype came up a few times. A much larger clone lies one base from this, so it may be a read error. The chain joins TRBV28 to TRBJ2-5; no firm D call. V lost 7 bases and J lost 1, with 10 bases in between. The V gene's germline CDR1 is MDHEN and CDR2 SYDVKM. The CDR3 extends over 13 amino acids. This CDR3 reads CASTDWTQETQYF. In DNA, the CDR3 is TGTGCCAGCACCGACTGGACCCAAGAGACCCAGTACTTC.

This chain links TRBV2 with TRBJ2-3; weak D call: TRBD1 (6 bases). The CDR3 runs to 14 residues. Looked up from germline, CDR1 is SNHLY and CDR2 is FYNNEI. Trimming pared 5 bases from V and 2 bases from J, leaving 11 bases between. The CDR3 DNA reads TGTGCCAGCAGTTGGGGGCAAGTCACAGATACGCAGTATTTT. The encoded protein is CASSWGQVTDTQYF.

The chain combines TRBV20-1 with TRBJ1-1; weak D call: TRBD1 (5 bases). V lost 6 bases and J lost 4, with 18 bases in between. Germline V gives CDR1 DFQATT, CDR2 SNEGSKA (reference sequence). The CDR3 is 14 residues long. The CDR3 DNA sequence: TGCAGTGCCCGACAGAGACTCGGGGGCACTGAAGCTTTCTTT. Its translation is CSARQRLGGTEAFF.

This clonotype was observed at least ten times. This chain links TRBV30 with TRBJ2-3; TRBD2 matches at 7 bases. This CDR3 is 14 amino acids long. Germline CDR1 is GTSNPN and CDR2 is SVGIG (reference sequence). Unmatched junction bases numbered 3, after V lost 2 bases and J lost 1 base. CDR3 DNA: TGTGCCTGGAGTTGGGCGGGAGGCACAGATACGCAGTATTTT. Amino acids: CAWSWAGGTDTQYF.

This clonotype has a count of ten or more. The chain is built from TRBV29-1 and TRBJ2-2; 7 positions agree with TRBD2. V gave up 4 bases and J gave up 0 bases; unmatched junction bases: 2. Germline CDR1 is SQVTM and CDR2 is ANQGSEA. The CDR3 runs 14 residues. The CDR3 DNA follows: TGCAGCGTTGTGAGCGGGACGAACACCGGGGAGCTGTTTTTT. The encoded protein is CSVVSGTNTGELFF.

This clonotype occurred many times. The chain uses TRBV5-1 and TRBJ2-7; 9 bases are shared with TRBD1. In germline, CDR1 is SGHRS, CDR2 YFSETQ. With V trimmed by 1 base and J by 6 bases, 5 bases remained unmatched. CDR3 size: 14 residues. The CDR3 loop reads CASSLTGGVSEQYF. The CDR3 bases are TGCGCCAGCAGCTTGACAGGGGGCGTTTCCGAGCAGTACTTC.

The V gene is TRBV5-1, the J gene TRBJ2-7, with 8 bases that match TRBD1. The germline gives CDR1 SGHRS, CDR2 YFSETQ. This CDR3 has 14 residues. Germline trimming cut 4 bases from V and 5 bases from J; bases unmatched to any gene: 8. CDR3 DNA: TGCGCCAGCAGCCTTCAGGGGGCATCAAACGAGCAGTACTTC. It translates to CASSLQGASNEQYF.

This clonotype has only a few counts. The chain links TRBV27 to TRBJ2-5, with D tentatively TRBD1 (6 bases). CDR1 MNHEY and CDR2 SMNVEV come from the germline V gene (reference sequence). Trimming stripped 6 bases from V and 2 bases from J, with 13 bases between. This CDR3 has 14 amino acids. The DNA of the CDR3 is TGTGCCAGCAGATCTACAGGGAGTCAAGAGACCCAGTACTTC. It translates to CASRSTGSQETQYF.

This clonotype occurred many times. J is TRBJ2-5 and V is TRBV19; 14 nucleotides align to TRBD2. This CDR3 is 17 amino acids long. V was pared by 4 bases and J by 3 bases, with 7 bases of the junction left unmatched. CDR1 and CDR2 (germline): LNHDA, SQIVND (reference sequence). CDR3 protein: CASSTRLAGGLEETQYF. CDR3 DNA sequence: TGTGCCAGTAGTACCCGACTAGCGGGAGGGTTGGAAGAGACCCAGTACTTC.